This T cell receptor beta chain comes out of a study of shared clonotypes between healthy human individuals. There were no recent acute infections or vaccinations among the donors, who were healthy HIV-negative adults. Germline V gene sequence: CDR1 SQVTM, CDR2 ANQGSEA. V lost 7 bases to trimming and J lost 3 bases; unmatched junction nucleotides: 5. The CDR3 is 12 residues long. This clone was seen a single time. An even split of each subset's genomic DNA across several immunoSEQ plates was performed. Clones were sequenced by immunoSEQ multiplex PCR, and TCRdb holds only the in-frame ones, with some missing. The sample contains over 1.4 million clones, approximately 97% of which appear only once.

The sequence was collected from a man aged 25 to 45 in good health. The sample consisted of naive CD4+ T cells sorted from blood. The subset here: CD45RA+ positively selected. V usage is TRBV29-1 and J usage is TRBJ2-5; TRBD1 aligns across 7 bases. DNA of the CDR3: TGCAGCGGGAGTCAGGGGGAAGAGACCCAGTACTTC. Translating it yields CSGSQGEETQYF.